Shown below are 25 T cell receptor beta chains from a single sample sequenced in a study of blood T cell repertoires in COVID-19. Sequencing was performed with immunoSEQ multiplex PCR; in TCRdb, only in-frame clones are kept and a portion is missing. The sample shows around 59,000 clones, around nine tenths of them seen only once. Sequencing was carried out using peripheral blood. These receptors were obtained from a man aged 55 to 70 with acute or convalescent COVID-19.

This chain uses TRBV28 with TRBJ2-2; the D gene is possibly TRBD2 (6 bases). The V and J ends lost 6 bases and 8 bases respectively, with 19 bases between them. The CDR3 sequence is 15 residues long. The germline V gene has CDR1 MDHEN and CDR2 SYDVKM. The DNA of the CDR3 is TGTGCCAGCAGCCTACCGGGACTTCCTCGAGGGGAGCTGTTTTTT. It translates to CASSLPGLPRGELFF.

This clone was seen once. The rearrangement joins TRBV3-1 (or the pseudogene TRBV3-2) to TRBJ1-6, with TRBD1 matching over 10 bases. Germline assignment: CDR1 LGHDT and CDR2 YNNKEL (reference sequence). Trimming cost V 6 bases and J 7 bases; bases outside gene matches: 3. CDR3 size: 14 residues. DNA for the CDR3: TGTGCCAGCAGTACGACAGGGGGCAATTCACCCCTCCACTTT. Its translation: CASSTTGGNSPLHF.

The genes are TRBV9 and TRBJ1-1; possible D gene TRBD1, 5 bases. This CDR3 comprises 14 residues. Trimming shortened V by 4 bases and J by 2 bases, and 12 bases separated the two germline ends. The germline V gene encodes CDR1 SGDLS and CDR2 YYNGEE. CDR3 coding DNA: TGTGCCAGCAGCCTCCAGGGCTCTAACACTGAAGCTTTCTTT. It encodes CASSLQGSNTEAFF.

As concerns this clone: An end of the junction does not agree with germline; a read error may underlie this. This chain uses TRBV19 with TRBJ2-1, with 14 nucleotides matching TRBD2. The CDR3 totals 14 residues. Germline CDR1 LNHDA, CDR2 SQIVND (reference sequence). CDR3 in DNA: TGTGCCAGTCATGGGACTAGCGGGAGTCGTTGGGCAATCTTC. Its translation: CASHGTSGSRWAIF.

This clone was observed a few times. This sequence joins TRBV28 and TRBJ1-1; possible D gene TRBD1, 6 bases. Germline V gene lookup returns CDR1 MDHEN and CDR2 SYDVKM. The CDR3 consists of 15 residues. V was shortened by 3 bases and J by 1 base, with 12 bases between the two germline ends. The CDR3 DNA sequence: TGTGCCAGCAGTTTCTGGACAGCCACGAACACTGAAGCTTTCTTT. Translating gives CASSFWTATNTEAFF.

V usage is TRBV5-5 and J usage is TRBJ2-7; the D gene is possibly TRBD1 (6 bases). CDR3 length: 14 residues. Trimming stripped 2 bases from V and 2 bases from J, with 11 bases between. Germline values: CDR1 SGHKS, CDR2 YYEKEE (reference sequence). In DNA, the CDR3 is TGTGCCAGCAGCTTAACAGGGCCCACCTACGAGCAGTACTTC. This codes for CASSLTGPTYEQYF.

The CDR3 spells CASSSRNGENTGELFF. CDR3 nucleotide sequence: TGTGCCAGCAGCTCTCGAAACGGGGAGAACACCGGGGAGCTGTTTTTT. The chain has TRBV11-2 and TRBJ2-2; D perhaps matches TRBD2 (5 bases). The CDR3 is 16 amino acids. V lost 4 bases to trimming and J lost 1 base, with 13 bases between them. Germline V gives CDR1 SGHAT, CDR2 FQNNGV.

This rearrangement joins TRBV28 to TRBJ2-1; 9 bases align to TRBD1. The CDR3 spans 16 residues. The germline CDR1 and CDR2 sequences are MDHEN and SYDVKM. V was clipped by 2 bases and J by 4 bases; unmatched bases: 6. The CDR3 DNA reads TGTGCCAGCAGTTTAATAGTAGGACAGGGGTACAATGAGCAGTTCTTC. This translates into CASSLIVGQGYNEQFF.

The chain recombines TRBV28 with TRBJ2-1; TRBD1 aligns across 9 bases. The J segment lost 7 bases and the V segment lost 5 bases, leaving 9 bases of the junction unmatched. CDR3 length: 15 amino acids. The V gene's germline CDR1 is MDHEN and CDR2 SYDVKM. Here the CDR3 reads CASSPPGQGWNEQFF. The CDR3 region has the DNA TGTGCCAGCAGTCCCCCGGGACAGGGATGGAATGAGCAGTTCTTC.

The chain joins TRBV19 to TRBJ1-5, with D perhaps matching TRBD1 (5 bases). V lost 9 bases and J lost 5, with 17 bases in between. Germline loops: CDR1 LNHDA, CDR2 SQIVND (reference sequence). The CDR3 sequence is 14 residues long. The CDR3 loop is CASSLDQGYQPQHF. The CDR3 nucleotides read TGTGCCAGCTCCCTGGATCAGGGCTATCAGCCCCAGCATTTT. Variable domain in full (rest from reference TRBV19 and TRBJ1-5): DGGITQSPKYLFRKEGQNVTLSCEQNLNHDAMYWYRQDPGQGLRLIYYSQIVNDFQKGDIAEGYSVSREKKESFPLTVTSAQKNPTAFYLCASSLDQGYQPQHFGDGTRLSIL.

V gene TRBV29-1 combines with J gene TRBJ2-7; 11 bases fit TRBD2. CDR1 and CDR2 from the germline V gene are SQVTM and ANQGSEA. The CDR3 totals 15 residues. Germline trimming cut 4 bases from V and 1 base from J; bases unmatched to any gene: 6. In DNA form, the CDR3 reads TGCAGCGTTGTCGCTAGCGGGAGGAGTTCCTACGAGCAGTACTTC. Its protein is CSVVASGRSSYEQYF.

This sequence joins TRBV7-9 and TRBJ1-1; tentative D call: TRBD1 (5 bases). This CDR3 region has 15 residues. V lost 0 bases and J lost 3, with 11 bases in between. Germline CDR1 is SEHNR and CDR2 is FQNEAQ (reference sequence). The DNA for the CDR3 is TGTGCCAGCAGCTTAGCGGGCAGGGAAGACACTGAAGCTTTCTTT. Translation: CASSLAGREDTEAFF.

The chain recombines TRBV6-2 or TRBV6-3 with TRBJ1-2, with a weak D call TRBD1 (6 bases). The CDR3 sequence is 13 residues long. Trimming cost V 4 bases and J 7 bases, with 13 bases left between them. From germline, CDR1 is MNHEY and CDR2 SVGEGT. The CDR3 is CASSSRQAGGYTF. Here the CDR3 DNA reads TGTGCCAGCAGTTCAAGACAGGCAGGTGGCTACACCTTC.

This chain connects TRBV3-1 (or the pseudogene TRBV3-2) to TRBJ1-5; possibly TRBD1 for D (6 bases). The CDR3 is made up of 17 amino acids. Trimming left V 3 bases short and J 1 base short, with 16 bases between. Germline values: CDR1 LGHDT, CDR2 YNNKEL (reference sequence). For the CDR3, the DNA is TGTGCCAGCAGCCATAAAGGGGGGGGCCGGAGCAATCAGCCCCAGCATTTT. Its translation: CASSHKGGGRSNQPQHF.

By frequency in the sample, this clone is medium-sized. J is TRBJ2-7 and V is TRBV7-9; 8 positions match TRBD1. V was clipped by 4 bases and J by 6 bases; unmatched bases: 11. This CDR3 is built from 15 residues. The germline V gene encodes CDR1 SEHNR and CDR2 FQNEAQ (reference sequence). CDR3 nucleotide sequence: TGTGCCAGCAGCTCCCTCGACAGGGGCTCCCTCGAGCAGTACTTC. It encodes CASSSLDRGSLEQYF.

Points on this clone: The sample holds other DNA sequences that translate to the same CDR3. This chain connects TRBV5-1 to TRBJ2-5, with TRBD2 as a possible D gene (6 bases). The CDR3 is 14 amino acids. V lost 1 base, J lost 2 bases, and 9 bases lay in between. From germline, CDR1 is SGHRS and CDR2 YFSETQ. Here the CDR3 reads CASSLTSSQETQYF. The CDR3 nucleotides are TGCGCCAGCAGCTTGACTAGCTCACAAGAGACCCAGTACTTC.

The genes are TRBV9 and TRBJ1-1; 11 nucleotides match TRBD1. Trimming cost V 0 bases and J 4 bases; bases outside gene matches: 2. The CDR3 spans 15 residues. Germline V gene data show CDR1 as SGDLS and CDR2 as YYNGEE. The CDR3 sequence is CASSVAGQGGTEAFF. CDR3 DNA: TGTGCCAGCAGCGTAGCGGGACAGGGGGGCACTGAAGCTTTCTTT.

J is TRBJ1-1 and V is TRBV6-5; TRBD1 matches 7 bases. Losses at the gene ends were 4 bases for V and 1 base for J; bases not matched to a gene: 6. This CDR3 is built from 15 residues. Germline V gene data show CDR1 as MNHEY and CDR2 as SVGAGI. For the CDR3, the DNA is TGTGCCAGCAGTTCTGGGGACAGTCGGAACACTGAAGCTTTCTTT. Its translation is CASSSGDSRNTEAFF.

This chain connects TRBV29-1 to TRBJ1-2; D call uncertain. V lost 4 bases and J 5 bases, leaving 14 bases between the germline ends. CDR3 size: 13 residues. Germline loops: CDR1 SQVTM, CDR2 ANQGSEA. The DNA of the CDR3 is TGCAGCGTTGCGGATCCCGCGACTTATGGCTACACCTTC. This sequence encodes CSVADPATYGYTF.

This chain connects TRBV6-1 to TRBJ2-1; TRBD1 might be the D (5 bases). Trimming removed 2 bases at V and 6 bases at J, with 8 bases between. The germline CDR1 and CDR2 sequences are MNHNS and SASEGT. CDR3 length: 13 amino acids. In DNA, the CDR3 is TGTGCCAGCAGTGAAAAGGGGATCAATGAGCAGTTCTTC. It codes for CASSEKGINEQFF.

This chain joins TRBV25-1 and TRBJ2-7; TRBD2 matches 8 bases. The ends lost 4 bases at V and 4 bases at J; junction bases unmatched: 12. Germline assignment: CDR1 MGHDK and CDR2 SYGVNS. This CDR3 is built from 16 residues. The CDR3 nucleotides read TGTGCCAGCAGTGCCCCCCTAGCGGGTCGAGGTTACGAGCAGTACTTC. Amino acid sequence: CASSAPLAGRGYEQYF.

The rearrangement joins TRBV19 to TRBJ1-2; 9 positions agree with TRBD1. Germline loops: CDR1 LNHDA, CDR2 SQIVND (reference sequence). The J segment lost 4 bases and the V segment lost 7 bases, leaving 4 bases of the junction unmatched. The CDR3 consists of 13 residues. The CDR3 here is CASTRDRAYGYTF. The CDR3 nucleotides read TGTGCCAGTACCCGGGACAGGGCCTATGGCTACACCTTC. Variable domain in full (rest from reference TRBV19 and TRBJ1-2): DGGITQSPKYLFRKEGQNVTLSCEQNLNHDAMYWYRQDPGQGLRLIYYSQIVNDFQKGDIAEGYSVSREKKESFPLTVTSAQKNPTAFYLCASTRDRAYGYTFGSGTRLTVV.

This clone was observed a handful of times. The gene calls are TRBV18 and TRBJ1-3; no clear D gene. The ends were cut back, 11 bases at V and 2 bases at J, with 13 bases in the middle. This CDR3 spans 13 amino acids. Germline-derived CDR1 and CDR2 are KGHSH and LQKENI. The CDR3 DNA reads as TGTGCCGTGGAGGTCGAAGCTGGAAACACCATATATTTT. This codes for CAVEVEAGNTIYF.

The J gene is TRBJ2-7, the V gene TRBV7-3, with 7 bases matching TRBD1. V shed 3 bases, J shed 1 base, and the junction held 3 bases outside the gene matches. Germline CDR1 reads SGHTA; CDR2 reads FQGTGA. The CDR3 length is 14 residues. CDR3 coding DNA: TGTGCCAGCAGCTTGGCCAGGGGGTCCTACGAGCAGTACTTC. Its protein is CASSLARGSYEQYF.

The chain joins TRBV2 to TRBJ1-4; 7 bases map to TRBD1. CDR1 SNHLY and CDR2 FYNNEI come from the germline V gene. The CDR3 covers 15 residues. V lost 6 bases, J lost 5 bases, and 9 bases stayed unmatched. Written as DNA, the CDR3 is TGTGCCAGCAGGAGGACAGGCCGGAACAATGAAAAACTGTTTTTT. Translated: CASRRTGRNNEKLFF.